This T cell receptor (beta chain) was sequenced for a study of blood T cell repertoires in COVID-19 (dated by TCRdb to between 2020 and 2021). Regarding the research as a whole: The collaborator samples originated in the United States, Italy and Spain and spanned the acute and convalescent phases of COVID-19. The material from the prospective study consisted of cDNA or gDNA derived from T cells, B-cell-depleted T cells, or PBMCs. The dataset comprised deeply sampled blood TCRbeta repertoires from subjects exposed to, actively infected with, or recovered from COVID-19. The repertoires were released in a freely available public database intended as a resource for research on the immune response to SARS-CoV-2. Samples came from the ongoing ImmuneRACE study (first 160 participants) plus 1,254 subjects from 6 global collaborators. Nearly every sample came with metadata listing a de-identified subject ID, COVID-19 status, age in years and sex. HLA class I and class II types, where available, came from metadata supplied by the sample provider rather than from assay-based typing.

Each collaborating institution followed its own protocols to collect whole blood in K2EDTA tubes. Collaborator samples were shipped for TCRbeta analysis as frozen whole blood, isolated PBMCs, or DNA extracted from either sample type. TCRbeta CDR3 regions were amplified from genomic DNA using the immunoSEQ Assay, a bias-controlled multiplex PCR. Per the source publication's procedure: The number of nucleated cells in each sample was estimated from the amplification of reference gene primers within the assay. To quantify the absolute abundance of each unique TCRbeta CDR3 rearrangement, sequence reads were collapsed and filtered. For each sample, productive Simpson clonality was calculated by taking the square root of Simpson's diversity index across productive rearrangements. The table was pulled from immuneACCESS by TCRdb, which kept in-frame rearrangements only. Such tables lose some clones; where checked, under half of the loss comes from unresolved V genes, and the rest has no known cause. The V and J calls and clone size are taken from that table; D and trimming were inferred from the DNA. Across this sample there are some 200,000 clones, with around 85% seen only once. Jointly, the top ten make up about 2.2% of the sample.

The paper's findings and limits, for the study overall: Clinical and demographic metadata were provided uncurated, with the amount varying by source and participant.

Trimmed from V: 1 base; trimmed from J: 7 bases; junction bases lacking a gene match: 8. The CDR3 starts with the cysteine, ends with the phenylalanine, and has 16 residues. Of all the DNA, just the CDR3 is kept, 48 bases in frame from base 1. Taken from the germline V gene (reference sequence), the CDR1 and CDR2 loops are SGHNT and YYREEE. This clone was observed a single time. Its target antigen remains unknown. Per-base quality was not reported, and no clone a single base away is much larger than it. The chain is assembled from TRBV5-4 and TRBJ2-5; TRBD2 aligns with 12 central bases. The receptor was isolated from a woman between 45 and 65 years old with acute or convalescent COVID-19. The material sequenced was peripheral blood. DNA sequence: TGTGCCAGCAGCTTGCCACTAGCGGGGGGCCCCAGGACCCAGTACTTC. This gives the protein CASSLPLAGGPRTQYF.